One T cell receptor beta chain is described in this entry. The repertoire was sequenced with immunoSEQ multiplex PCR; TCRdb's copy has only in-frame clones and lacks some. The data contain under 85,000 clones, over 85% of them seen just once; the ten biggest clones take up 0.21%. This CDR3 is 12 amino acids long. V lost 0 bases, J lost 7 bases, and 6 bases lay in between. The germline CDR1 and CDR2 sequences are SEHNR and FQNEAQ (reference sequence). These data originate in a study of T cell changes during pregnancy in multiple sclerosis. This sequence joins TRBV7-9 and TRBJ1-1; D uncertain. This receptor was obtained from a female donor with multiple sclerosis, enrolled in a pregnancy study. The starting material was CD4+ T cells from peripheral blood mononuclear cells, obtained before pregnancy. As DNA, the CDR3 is TGTGCCAGCAGCTTAGCGGGCTATGAAGCTTTCTTT. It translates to CASSLAGYEAFF.